This is a list of T cell receptor beta chains from one sample in a study of blood T cell repertoires in COVID-19. This table comes from immunoSEQ multiplex PCR, and its TCRdb copy is limited to in-frame clones, with some not included. The repertoire holds some 200,000 clones, with around 85% as singletons. Sequenced: PBMCs or T cells enriched from blood (not recorded which). The receptors stem from a woman aged 50 to 65 in a cohort exposed to, infected with or recovered from COVID-19 (not recorded which). The CDR3 runs from the conserved cysteine through the conserved F or W. The order of the fields is V gene, D gene, CDR3 protein. D genes are given only for firm matches.

TRBV4-2	NA	CASSQEKMVASALHF
TRBV6-2/TRBV6-3	NA	CASSSGRGSPLHF
TRBV2	NA	CATLGALDEQYF
TRBV6-6	TRBD2	CASRLAGVGETQYF
TRBV5-4	TRBD1	CASSFNRGSSSSYNEQFF
TRBV5-6	TRBD2	CASSWRTSGGYSTDTQYF
TRBV4-2	TRBD2	CASSPPGLAGGDEQFF
TRBV4-1	NA	CASSQDGTFGNTIYF
TRBV13	NA	CASMKGGVSNQPQHF
TRBV10-1	TRBD1	CAKTLRGQGAVNTEAFF
TRBV19	NA	CASSQGMNTEAFF
TRBV7-2	NA	CASSLGGGYGEKLFF
TRBV3-1/TRBV3-2	NA	CASSQADWRGYTF
TRBV25-1	TRBD1	CASRNSLGQGGPYGYTF
TRBV27	NA	CASSFVSSSYEQYF
TRBV10-3	NA	CAISGQGREAFF
TRBV6-7	TRBD1	CASSYGTGDYFGYTF
TRBV19	TRBD2	CASSILRGLAGAEETQYF
TRBV20-1	NA	CSASQDSGNTIYF
TRBV6-5	NA	CASRQQGYGYTF
TRBV28	NA	CATQGGAAWEQYF
TRBV29-1	TRBD1	CSVEGDPGGEQYF
TRBV29-1	TRBD1	CSVPKLPATGAYGYTF
TRBV5-6	TRBD1	CASSLGGLRTEAFF
TRBV7-2	NA	CASRGVRNTEAFF
TRBV28	NA	CASSPRGGGNQPQHF
TRBV7-2	NA	CASRGTGSSGNTIYF
TRBV11-2	TRBD1	CASSLRTGGLITEAFF
TRBV18	TRBD1	CASSPPRAGGNNEQFF
TRBV5-1	TRBD2	CASSFRLAENQETQYF
TRBV5-1	TRBD1	CASSLTLRTGPTGELFF
TRBV30	NA	CAWSVIVIPGNTIYF
TRBV5-6	NA	CASSWRQPSGNTIYF
TRBV4-3	NA	CASSQVGGGYSTDTQYF
TRBV7-9	TRBD2	CASTRGGDLEQFF
TRBV27	TRBD1	CASSFGQGGYEQYF
TRBV28	TRBD1	CASSLLTGANQPQHF
TRBV18	NA	CASSPADRRDGYTF
TRBV3-1/TRBV3-2	NA	CASSWDIGREQYF
TRBV7-9	NA	CASSLGDTGPYEQYF
TRBV5-4	NA	CASSSPTRGTNEKLFF
TRBV30	TRBD2	CAWAPLRGGAGETQYF
TRBV4-3	NA	CASSQDVAGNTIYF
TRBV4-2	TRBD1	CASSQNRGQGTGELFF
TRBV5-1	NA	CASSFGGGENGYTF
TRBV7-8	NA	CASSPGEGGGGYTF
TRBV4-1	TRBD2	CASSQRWAGVITGELFF
TRBV29-1	NA	CSVELRYGYTF
TRBV5-1	TRBD2	CASSFTPRGGLSGANVLTF